The next 2 T cell receptor beta chains were all read from a single sample in a study of vaccination effects on CD4 cells after COVID-19. These receptors are not linked to any known antigen. Produced via immunoSEQ multiplex PCR; TCRdb's table is partial and in-frame only. The data contain under 80,000 clones, about 70% of them singletons. Antigen-specific CD4+ T cells were expanded (with viral peptide pools) by the ViraFEST assay ahead of sequencing. Isolating CD4+ T cells followed approximately ten days of culture. Sample: CD4+ T cells from PBMCs cultured with HCoV-229E spike peptides, taken before COVID-19 vaccination. All receptors come from a human donor who received a COVID-19 vaccine.

Here the CDR3 DNA reads TGTGCCAGCGAGACTAGCGGAGAGACCCAGTACTTC. Its protein product is CASETSGETQYF. V usage is TRBV2 and J usage is TRBJ2-5; 9 nucleotides match TRBD2. Looked up from germline, CDR1 is SNHLY and CDR2 is FYNNEI. This CDR3 has 12 amino acids. V shed 8 bases and J 4 bases; nucleotides not matched to a gene: 2.

The chain is built from TRBV5-4 and TRBJ1-2; perhaps TRBD1 as D (5 bases). Germline V gene data show CDR1 as SGHNT and CDR2 as YYREEE (reference sequence). The CDR3 is 13 residues long. Trimming removed 1 base from V and 7 bases from J, with 11 bases in between. The CDR3 DNA follows: TGTGCCAGCAGCTTGATGGGGGTGGCTGGCTACACCTTC. It is translated as CASSLMGVAGYTF.